A single sample gave rise to the 24 T cell receptor beta chains below, sequenced in a study of shared clonotypes between healthy human individuals. Libraries were prepared by immunoSEQ multiplex PCR; TCRdb keeps only in-frame clonotypes and omits some of them. The sample yields about 490,000 clones, more than 75% seen once. The sequencing sample was made of PBMCs. Receptors were obtained from a woman between 40 and 50 years old in good health. Some clones in this sample may be carry-over from other donors' samples.

This chain links TRBV19 with TRBJ2-7, with a weak D call TRBD2 (6 bases). This CDR3 contains 14 residues. The germline V gene has CDR1 LNHDA and CDR2 SQIVND (reference sequence). V lost 9 bases, J lost 3 bases, and 18 bases lay in between. CDR3 nucleotide sequence: TGTGCCAGCGCTCACGCGGGCGGGAACTACGAGCAGTACTTC. It is translated as CASAHAGGNYEQYF. The variable domain in full, with the rest retrieved from reference TRBV19 and TRBJ2-7, is DGGITQSPKYLFRKEGQNVTLSCEQNLNHDAMYWYRQDPGQGLRLIYYSQIVNDFQKGDIAEGYSVSREKKESFPLTVTSAQKNPTAFYLCASAHAGGNYEQYFGPGTRLTVT.

The gene calls are TRBV19 and TRBJ2-7; no definite D call. Trimming pared 6 bases from V and 4 bases from J, leaving 19 bases between. Per germline, CDR1 LNHDA and CDR2 SQIVND (reference sequence). The CDR3 totals 15 residues. The DNA of the CDR3 is TGTGCCAGTAGCTCCATGGATAGGAGTAGTTACGAGCAGTACTTC. As protein: CASSSMDRSSYEQYF.

The chain combines TRBV10-3 with TRBJ2-1; 12 bases map to TRBD2. The germline gives CDR1 ENHRY, CDR2 SYGVKD. The CDR3 totals 15 residues. The trim removed 8 bases at V and 4 bases at J, leaving 6 bases unmatched. Here the CDR3 DNA reads TGTGCCATCGGAACTGGGACTAGCGGGTACAATGAGCAGTTCTTC. Its translation is CAIGTGTSGYNEQFF.

The gene calls are TRBV18 and TRBJ2-1, with 9 bases matching TRBD2. V trimming: 2 bases; J trimming: 6 bases; junction bases outside the gene matches: 8. This CDR3 has 16 residues. Germline lookup yields CDR1 KGHSH and CDR2 LQKENI. The CDR3 DNA sequence: TGTGCCAGCTCACCAGGTTTAGCGGGAGTCCGCAATGAGCAGTTCTTC. The encoded protein is CASSPGLAGVRNEQFF.

A few counts support this clone. V and J are TRBV7-2 and TRBJ1-4; TRBD1 aligns across 10 bases. Germline CDR1 SGHTA, CDR2 FQGNSA. The CDR3 length is 16 residues. The V gene end was trimmed by 6 bases and the J gene end by 0 bases; junction bases not matched to a gene: 4. The DNA for the CDR3 is TGTGCCAGCAGTAGGGACAGGGGCGCAACTAATGAAAAACTGTTTTTT. Protein product: CASSRDRGATNEKLFF.

This chain connects TRBV5-1 to TRBJ1-1, with 9 bases identical to TRBD1. Germline trimming cut 0 bases from V and 1 base from J; bases unmatched to any gene: 10. Germline CDR1 SGHRS, CDR2 YFSETQ. The CDR3 totals 18 residues. In DNA, the CDR3 is TGCGCCAGCAGCTTGGTTTTCCGGGACAGGGCCTCGAACACTGAAGCTTTCTTT. This sequence encodes CASSLVFRDRASNTEAFF.

The chain combines TRBV2 with TRBJ1-1, with 9 bases matching TRBD1. The CDR3 sequence is 14 residues long. Germline trimming cut 7 bases from V and 0 bases from J; bases unmatched to any gene: 3. The germline V gene encodes CDR1 SNHLY and CDR2 FYNNEI. The CDR3, as DNA: TGTGCCAGCATGGGGACAGGGTTGAACACTGAAGCTTTCTTT. It specifies CASMGTGLNTEAFF.

V is TRBV5-1 and J is TRBJ1-2; a weak D match, TRBD1 (5 bases). The CDR3 consists of 15 residues. The V end lost 4 bases, the J end lost 4 bases, and 17 bases lay between the germline ends. Germline CDR1 and CDR2: SGHRS and YFSETQ. The CDR3, as DNA: TGCGCCAGCAGCCGCGGGACCGCCGAAGCCTATGGCTACACCTTC. Its translation is CASSRGTAEAYGYTF.

The rearrangement uses TRBV19 and TRBJ2-7; the match to TRBD2 covers 13 bases. Germline CDR1 is LNHDA and CDR2 is SQIVND (reference sequence). CDR3 length: 14 residues. V shed 3 bases and J 6 bases; nucleotides not matched to a gene: 2. CDR3 sequence: CASSIGLAGVEQYF. The CDR3 region has the DNA TGTGCCAGTAGTATTGGACTAGCGGGAGTCGAGCAGTACTTC.

This clone occurred once. This may arise from a read error, as a much more abundant clone is one base away. The V call is TRBV4-1, the J call TRBJ2-7; D gene ambiguous. The CDR3 sequence is 11 residues long. CDR1 MGHRA and CDR2 YSYEKL come from the germline V gene. The V end was cut by 3 bases, the J end by 3 bases, with 3 bases between. CDR3 region: CASSQCYEQYF. CDR3 DNA sequence: TGCGCCAGCAGCCAGTGCTACGAGCAGTACTTC.

This clone was found a few times. V is TRBV5-1 and J is TRBJ2-2, with D perhaps matching TRBD1 or TRBD2 (5 bases each). The CDR3 sequence is 14 residues long. Germline V CDR1 and CDR2: SGHRS, YFSETQ. V lost 6 bases and J lost 5, with 14 bases in between. The CDR3 nucleotides read TGCGCCAGCAAGCCGGGACCCACTACCGGGGAGCTGTTTTTT. As protein: CASKPGPTTGELFF.

CDR3 coding DNA: TGTGCCAGCAGCTTAGTGCGCGGGAGGGCCCATCAATGGACCCAGTACTTC. Its protein is CASSLVRGRAHQWTQYF. The rearrangement uses TRBV7-6 and TRBJ2-5; 9 bases are shared with TRBD2. After removal of 1 base from V and 7 bases from J, the junction contained 13 bases not matched to a gene. The CDR3 has 17 amino acids. The germline V gene encodes CDR1 SGHVS and CDR2 FNYEAQ. Supplemented by reference TRBV7-6 and TRBJ2-5, the full variable domain reads GAGVSQSPRYKVTKRGQDVALRCDPISGHVSLYWYRQALGQGPEFLTYFNYEAQQDKSGLPNDRFSAERPEGSISTLTIQRTEQRDSAMYRCASSLVRGRAHQWTQYFGPGTRLLVL.

The chain joins TRBV7-2 to TRBJ2-7; 7 bases are shared with TRBD1. This CDR3 has 13 residues. The trim removed 4 bases at V and 7 bases at J, leaving 7 bases unmatched. The germline gives CDR1 SGHTA, CDR2 FQGNSA. The CDR3 nucleotides are TGTGCCAGCAGCTCCAGGGGACAGAGGGAGCAGTACTTC. Translated, it gives CASSSRGQREQYF. Full variable domain (remainder filled in from reference TRBV7-2 and TRBJ2-7): GAGVSQSPSNKVTEKGKDVELRCDPISGHTALYWYRQSLGQGLEFLIYFQGNSAPDKSGLPSDRFSAERTGGSVSTLTIQRTQQEDSAVYLCASSSRGQREQYFGPGTRLTVT.

This clone occurred a few times. The chain uses TRBV5-8 and TRBJ2-2, with TRBD1 identical over 7 bases. Trimming removed 1 base from V and 4 bases from J; junction bases left unmatched: 7. Germline V gene lookup returns CDR1 SGHTS and CDR2 YDEGEE. The CDR3 extends over 16 amino acids. The CDR3 bases are TGTGCCAGCAGCTTGATGACAGGGAGTAGCACCGGGGAGCTGTTTTTT. Protein: CASSLMTGSSTGELFF.

This clone was counted only a few times. The chain couples TRBV6-1 to TRBJ2-2; D call uncertain. The CDR3 contains 16 residues. V lost 4 bases and J lost 0, with 12 bases in between. Germline loops: CDR1 MNHNS, CDR2 SASEGT. CDR3 in amino acids: CASSVTVPANTGELFF. The DNA for the CDR3 is TGTGCCAGCAGTGTCACGGTCCCGGCGAACACCGGGGAGCTGTTTTTT.

This clone was detected once. V usage is TRBV7-3 and J usage is TRBJ2-1; D may be TRBD2 (6 bases). The CDR3 is made up of 16 amino acids. Trimming removed 0 bases at V and 4 bases at J, with 13 bases between. Germline V lookup: CDR1 SGHTA, CDR2 FQGTGA. This CDR3 is CASSLTGASVYNEQFF. The CDR3 DNA sequence: TGTGCCAGCAGCTTAACGGGCGCTAGCGTTTACAATGAGCAGTTCTTC.

The chain links TRBV2 to TRBJ1-2, with D perhaps matching TRBD1 (5 bases). Germline V gene sequence: CDR1 SNHLY, CDR2 FYNNEI. Trimming cost V 7 bases and J 4 bases, with 16 bases left between them. The CDR3 length is 14 residues. DNA of the CDR3: TGTGCCAGCATCGTCCGGGGACGTACCTATGGCTACACCTTC. Translating gives CASIVRGRTYGYTF.

This clone was observed a handful of times. The rearrangement joins TRBV5-6 to TRBJ2-1, with D unclear. The germline V gene encodes CDR1 SGHDT and CDR2 YYEEEE. This CDR3 has 17 amino acids. Trimming removed 1 base at V and 0 bases at J, with 14 bases between. CDR3 sequence reads: CASSLPGHANSYNEQFF. The CDR3 DNA is TGTGCCAGCAGCTTGCCCGGGCATGCCAACTCCTACAATGAGCAGTTCTTC.

The chain carries TRBV7-3 and TRBJ2-2, with D perhaps matching TRBD1 or TRBD2 (5 bases each). The CDR3 runs to 15 residues. V was pared by 2 bases and J by 5 bases, with 12 bases between. Germline V gives CDR1 SGHTA, CDR2 FQGTGA. CDR3: CASSLGVGTTGELFF. The CDR3 DNA sequence: TGTGCCAGCAGCTTAGGGGTGGGGACGACCGGGGAGCTGTTTTTT.

For this clone: One end of the junction fails to match germline, which may point to a read error. The V gene is TRBV4-1, the J gene TRBJ2-7, with a tentative D call TRBD2 (5 bases). This CDR3 is 14 amino acids long. CDR1 and CDR2 (germline): MGHRA, YSYEKL. This chain's CDR3 is CASSLGLLSYEQYF. The CDR3 DNA is TGTGCCAGCAGCCTAGGACTCCTCTCCTACGAGCAGTACTTC.

This rearrangement joins TRBV6-5 to TRBJ2-5; 9 bases agree with TRBD1. Germline loops: CDR1 MNHEY, CDR2 SVGAGI. The CDR3 extends over 15 amino acids. J gave up 4 bases and V 5 bases, and 8 bases lay outside the gene matches. The CDR3 loop reads CASSTDRGRGETQYF. CDR3 bases: TGTGCCAGCAGTACGGACAGGGGAAGGGGAGAGACCCAGTACTTC.

The rearrangement uses TRBV7-9 and TRBJ2-7; no clear D. The CDR3 spans 12 residues. The germline V and J ends were trimmed by 3 bases and 4 bases, with 7 bases remaining between them. Germline V CDR1 and CDR2: SEHNR, FQNEAQ (reference sequence). The CDR3 nucleotides are TGTGCCAGCAGCTTGAGTCAATACGAGCAGTACTTC. Amino acid sequence: CASSLSQYEQYF.

A remark on this clone: At one end the junction does not follow the germline gene, possibly because of a read error. The chain combines TRBV6-6 with TRBJ2-2; possibly TRBD2 for D (5 bases). There are 16 residues in the CDR3. CDR1 and CDR2 from the germline V gene are MNHNY and SVGAGI (reference sequence). CDR3 in amino acids: CASGYSTGKNTGELFF. CDR3 sequence (DNA): TGTGCCAGCGGTTACTCTACCGGGAAAAACACCGGGGAGCTGTTTTTT.

The chain links TRBV7-2 to TRBJ2-7; 12 nucleotides agree with TRBD2. J was trimmed by 3 bases and V by 5 bases; bases with no gene match: 5. Germline-derived CDR1 and CDR2 are SGHTA and FQGNSA. The CDR3 has 15 residues. The CDR3 DNA reads as TGTGCCAGCAGCAGGACTAGCGGGAAGTTCTACGAGCAGTACTTC. Its translation: CASSRTSGKFYEQYF. Combining the CDR3 with reference TRBV7-2 and TRBJ2-7 gives the whole variable domain GAGVSQSPSNKVTEKGKDVELRCDPISGHTALYWYRQSLGQGLEFLIYFQGNSAPDKSGLPSDRFSAERTGGSVSTLTIQRTQQEDSAVYLCASSRTSGKFYEQYFGPGTRLTVT.